The sequence of this TCR beta chain was determined in a study of cytomegalovirus exposure and HLA in healthy donors. Notes on the study in general: Under in vitro conditions, a few CMV-associated chains were confirmed as specific for CMV antigens.

Generated by immunoSEQ multiplex PCR, the TCRdb table keeps only in-frame clones and is missing some. The table includes about 160,000 clones, around 85% detected once. The donors were part of the roughly 120-subject validation cohort, which stood apart from the 666-subject first cohort. This clone has just one count. The target antigen is unknown. The CDR3 has 14 residues. Germline V lookup: CDR1 ENHRY, CDR2 SYGVKD. After removal of 7 bases from V and 5 bases from J, the junction contained 9 bases not matched to a gene. The receptor comes from a woman aged 25 to 45 in good health and CMV-seronegative. The rearrangement links TRBV10-3 to TRBJ2-7, with 9 bases fitting TRBD1. What was sequenced was PBMCs. DNA for the CDR3: TGTGCCATCACTCCCGGGACAGGGAACGACGAGCAGTACTTC. This codes for CAITPGTGNDEQYF.